The 2 T cell receptor beta chains in this list originate from one sample, sequenced in a study of T cells after yellow fever vaccination. One entry per CDR3 protein results from TCRdb running MiXCR on the 5' RACE reads. The sample includes some 120,000 distinct CDR3 sequences, 15% seen only once; the top ten take about 42%. The sequencing here drew on CD8+ T cells sorted from PBMCs, taken 5 days after the yellow fever booster vaccination. The origin of the receptors is a man aged 18 to 29 who received the YFV17D yellow fever vaccine.

This clonotype was counted at least ten times. The chain uses TRBV20-1 and TRBJ2-1; 7 bases are shared with TRBD2. Trimming took 5 bases from V and 7 from J; bases not matched to a gene: 5. Germline V gene data show CDR1 as DFQATT and CDR2 as SNEGSKA (reference sequence). This CDR3 comprises 12 residues. The chain's CDR3 is CSARDYGNEQFF. DNA for the CDR3: TGCAGTGCTCGGGACTATGGTAATGAGCAGTTCTTC.

This clonotype was counted between two and nine times. The genes are TRBV2 and TRBJ2-5; no clear D. V lost 11 bases, J lost 4 bases, and 2 bases lay in between. There are 8 residues in the CDR3. CDR1 and CDR2 from the germline V gene are SNHLY and FYNNEI. CDR3 in DNA: TGTGCCGGAGAGACCCAGTACTTC. Amino acids: CAGETQYF.